Listed here are 5 T cell receptor beta chains from one sample, sequenced in a study of blood T cells in healthy people across ages. Through a sample-barcoded 5' primer and a J-beta primer mix, a second PCR was run for roughly 7 to 11 cycles. TCRdb processed the 5' RACE reads anew with MiXCR; each CDR3 protein has one entry. This table has 1.5 million or so distinct CDR3 sequences, about 45% appearing once. The material sequenced was blood. The receptors come from a woman aged 18-29 years in good health.

The sample holds a few counts of this clonotype. A much larger clone differs by one base, so this may be a read error. This sequence joins TRBV6-6 and TRBJ2-1; no clear D gene. Germline V CDR1 and CDR2: MNHNY, SVGAGI (reference sequence). This CDR3 is 15 amino acids long. V was cut by 5 bases and J by 8 bases, with 19 bases left in between. DNA of the CDR3: TGTGCCAGCAGTAAAGGACGAGCGTATTTCGATGAGCAGTTCTTC. Its protein is CASSKGRAYFDEQFF.

The chain joins TRBV6-6 to TRBJ2-1; possibly TRBD1 for D (6 bases). From germline, CDR1 is MNHNY and CDR2 SVGAGI (reference sequence). This CDR3 has 15 amino acids. V was cut by 6 bases and J by 0 bases, with 12 bases left in between. CDR3 nucleotides: TGTGCCAGCAGCGCAGGGGCAAGCTCCTACAATGAGCAGTTCTTC. Translation: CASSAGASSYNEQFF.

The rearrangement links TRBV7-3 to TRBJ2-7, with a weak D call TRBD2 (5 bases). The end of the DNA is better explained by TRBJ2-5, so the J call may be wrong. Germline CDR1 and CDR2: SGHTA and FQGTGA. CDR3 size: 13 residues. The CDR3 reads CASRSGFQETQYF. The CDR3 coding sequence is TGTGCCAGCAGGTCGGGATTCCAAGAGACCCAGTACTTC.

The rearrangement joins TRBV7-2 to TRBJ2-1; D not certain. The CDR3 spans 14 residues. From germline, CDR1 is SGHTA and CDR2 FQGNSA. Trimming cost V 5 bases and J 3 bases, with 11 bases left between them. This CDR3 reads CASSLLSLYNEQFF. In DNA form, the CDR3 reads TGTGCCAGCAGCCTCCTCTCCCTCTACAATGAGCAGTTCTTC.

This chain uses TRBV11-2 with TRBJ2-7; no clear D. Trimming stripped 2 bases from V and 5 bases from J, with 10 bases between. The CDR3 has 13 residues. Per the germline V gene, CDR1 is SGHAT and CDR2 is FQNNGV. As DNA, the CDR3 is TGTGCCAGCAGCTTATTTTGGCGGAACGAGCAGTACTTC. This gives the protein CASSLFWRNEQYF.